The following is a TCR beta chain sequence with its context. Its antigen is unknown. Within one base of it there is no much larger clone, and no base qualities were kept. The immunoSEQ Assay, a bias-controlled multiplex PCR, was used to amplify TCRbeta CDR3 regions from genomic DNA. The authors' analysis ran thus. The number of nucleated cells in each sample was estimated by amplification of reference gene primers within the assay. To quantify the absolute abundance of each unique TCRbeta CDR3 rearrangement, sequence reads were collapsed and filtered. Productive Simpson clonality was computed per sample as the square root of Simpson's diversity index over productive rearrangements. TCRdb re-hosts the immuneACCESS table, in-frame sequences only. Its copies lack some clones; in the studies checked, an unresolved V gene accounts for under half of them, and the cause for the rest is not known. The D gene and trimming were derived from the DNA, and the V and J assignments and clone size from that table. The sample yields over 200,000 clones; around 89% were counted once. Around 4.8% of the sample is in the top ten clones.

These data belong to a study of blood T cell repertoires in COVID-19 (dated by TCRdb to the early 2020s). About the full investigation: Samples from collaborators originated in the United States, Italy and Spain and spanned both the acute and convalescent phases of COVID-19. The material from the prospective study consisted of cDNA or gDNA derived from T cells, B-cell-depleted T cells, or PBMCs. The dataset comprised deeply sampled blood TCRbeta repertoires from subjects exposed to, actively infected with, or recovered from COVID-19. The repertoires were released in a freely available public database meant as a resource for research on the immune response to SARS-CoV-2. The samples were drawn from the first 160 participants of the ongoing ImmuneRACE study and from more than 1,000 subjects provided by 6 global collaborators. Nearly every sample came with metadata listing a de-identified subject ID, COVID-19 status, age in years and sex. Where available, HLA class I and class II types were obtained from metadata supplied by the sample provider rather than from assay-based typing. Findings and caveats that apply to the study as a whole: The quantity of clinical and demographic metadata differed by source and by participant and was supplied without curation.

Collaborating institutions collected whole blood in K2EDTA tubes following their own protocols. Collaborator samples were shipped for TCRbeta analysis as frozen whole blood, isolated PBMCs, or DNA extracted from either sample type. The sample consisted of peripheral blood. This sequence was found in a woman aged 40 to 55 with acute or convalescent COVID-19.

This receptor carries the CDR3 CATNQNRANYGYTF. The DNA reads TGTGCCACCAACCAGAACAGGGCGAACTATGGCTACACCTTC. The chain was built from TRBV15 and TRBJ1-2; perhaps TRBD1 is the D gene, with 6 bases matching. V and J lose 7 bases and 2 bases, and a span of 14 bases separates them. The CDR3 contains 14 residues, cysteine and phenylalanine counted. Solely the CDR3 DNA is kept, with 42 bases framed from the first base. The germline V gene (reference sequence) provides CDR1 LNHNV and CDR2 YYDKDF.